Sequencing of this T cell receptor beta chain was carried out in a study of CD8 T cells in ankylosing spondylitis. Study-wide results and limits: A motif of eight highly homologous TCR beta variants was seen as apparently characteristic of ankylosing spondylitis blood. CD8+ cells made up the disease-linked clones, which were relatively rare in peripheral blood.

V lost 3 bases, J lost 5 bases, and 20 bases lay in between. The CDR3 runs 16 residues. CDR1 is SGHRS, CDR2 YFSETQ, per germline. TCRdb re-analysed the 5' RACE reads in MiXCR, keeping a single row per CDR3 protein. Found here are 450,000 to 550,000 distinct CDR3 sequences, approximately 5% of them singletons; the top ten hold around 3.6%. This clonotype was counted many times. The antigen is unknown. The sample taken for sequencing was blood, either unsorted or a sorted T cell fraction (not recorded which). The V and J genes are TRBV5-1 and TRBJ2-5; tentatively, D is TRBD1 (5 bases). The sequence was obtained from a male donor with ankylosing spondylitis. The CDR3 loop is CASSSGTPGSRETQYF. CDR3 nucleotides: TGCGCCAGCAGCTCGGGTACCCCAGGGTCGAGGGAGACCCAGTACTTC.